This T cell receptor (beta chain) was sequenced in a study of cytomegalovirus exposure and HLA in healthy donors. With respect to this clone: Its antigen is not identified.

General observations from the study: Some TCR beta chains (more than 150 of them) were listed as cytomegalovirus-associated. Among the sequence variants, a highly shared cluster was likely an artifact of sequencing.

Germline CDR1 and CDR2: SEHNR and FQNEAQ (reference sequence). The ends were cut back, 4 bases at V and 2 bases at J, with 18 bases in the middle. CDR3 length equals 16 residues. PCR amplification relied on 60 Vbeta primers (plus 13 Jbeta primers). Profiled with immunoSEQ multiplex PCR; TCRdb holds only in-frame clones, not every one. Of under 200,000 clones listed, about 72% are singletons. The chain employs TRBV7-9 and TRBJ2-7, with D maybe TRBD1 (6 bases). This clonotype originated in a girl aged 10 to 17 in good health and CMV-seronegative. The material sequenced was PBMCs. The CDR3 DNA follows: TGTGCCAGCAGCTCCCAGGGGTCCCCGAAACCCTACGAGCAGTACTTC. Translation gives CASSSQGSPKPYEQYF.